This T cell receptor beta chain originates from a study of shared clonotypes between healthy human individuals. At the level of the study: The donors, a couple of women and a few men, were aged 18 to 49. General study points: Larger estimated richness was generally seen in naive subsets than in memory subsets.

As regards this clone: Its antigen is currently unknown.

CDR3 length equals 14 residues. The V gene's germline CDR1 is SGHRS and CDR2 YFSETQ. The V end was cut by 3 bases, the J end by 9 bases, with 16 bases between. The assay was immunoSEQ multiplex PCR, and TCRdb's table has in-frame clones only and misses some. Among approximately 1,500,000 clones listed, approximately 98% were seen once. Participating donors were healthy, HIV-negative adults free of recent acute infections or vaccinations. Among the donors, all were Caucasian adults who lived in Nashville, Tennessee. Sequencing was carried out using naive CD4+ T cells sorted from blood. The subset denotes: CD45RA+ positively selected. The J gene is TRBJ2-1, the V gene TRBV5-1; D is possibly TRBD1 or TRBD2 (5 bases each). This TCR came from a man aged 25 to 40 in good health. CDR3 coding DNA: TGCGCCAGCAGCTCGGCCCTTGGGGACGGTGAGCAGTTCTTC. Amino acids: CASSSALGDGEQFF.